Listed below are T cell receptor beta chains from one sample, sequenced in a study of CD4 and CD8 cells across lung adenocarcinoma regions. TCRdb reprocessed the PCR reads with MiXCR, giving one entry per CDR3 protein. Here the sample spans about 20,000 distinct CDR3 sequences, 45% to 60% being singletons. The sample was CD8+ T cells from the center of a lung tumor. The origin of the receptors is a female donor with lung adenocarcinoma. The CD4 and CD8 labels of this study may be unreliable. Each CDR3 is given with its conserved first and last residue.

J gene | V gene | CDR3 protein
TRBJ2-1 | TRBV7-6 | CASSLGQGMEQFF
TRBJ2-3 | TRBV10-2 | CASSATGLGAKNTQYF
TRBJ1-2 | TRBV24-1 | CATSDSSRGAAGYTF
TRBJ2-5 | TRBV7-8 | CTSSFRTVQETQYF
TRBJ2-5 | TRBV12-3/TRBV12-4 | CASIRTRGGGRHKDIQYF
TRBJ2-4 | TRBV27 | CARGLRGKNTQYF
TRBJ2-5 | TRBV5-4 | CASSLGGTQYF
TRBJ2-4 | TRBV10-2 | CASSASGRGATNTQYF
TRBJ1-6 | TRBV12-3/TRBV12-4 | CASSLTGQGYSPLHF
. | TRBV28 | CASKLAGETQYF
TRBJ2-3 | TRBV6-2/TRBV6-3 | CASSYGLPMGADTQYF
TRBJ1-2 | TRBV27 | CASSKRGGADYGYTF
TRBJ1-2 | TRBV7-2 | CASSKSGTANYTF
TRBJ2-1 | TRBV6-5 | CASSYGNEQFF
TRBJ2-3 | TRBV5-1 | CASSLLAGGQVDTQYF
TRBJ2-3 | TRBV10-1 | CASLLRGKSTDTQYF
TRBJ2-5 | TRBV11-2 | CASSIGLKETQYF
TRBJ2-5 | TRBV7-2 | CASSLVGPETQYF
TRBJ2-7 | TRBV7-6 | CASSPSGREGYEQYF
TRBJ2-3 | TRBV6-5 | CASSYLEGGSTGTQYF
TRBJ2-1 | TRBV6-1 | CASSGLAGVHEQFF
TRBJ2-1 | TRBV6-1 | CASSEGETSPFF
TRBJ2-1 | TRBV27 | CASSVGLAERNEQFF
TRBJ2-5 | TRBV6-1 | CASRRTGRVETQYF
TRBJ2-3 | TRBV10-1 | CASSPGTPTDTQYF
TRBJ2-5 | TRBV6-4 | CASSERGGQETQYF
TRBJ2-3 | TRBV25-1 | CASSERGSPSTDTQYF
TRBJ2-3 | TRBV6-2/TRBV6-3 | CASTGAGAIDTQYF
TRBJ1-6 | TRBV6-1 | CASSESSYAGGSPLHF
. | TRBV6-1 | CASSEEGHNEQYF
TRBJ2-1 | TRBV7-2 | CASSLEEWGGFPNEQFF
TRBJ2-5 | TRBV10-1 | CASSEGVQHWETQYF
TRBJ2-3 | TRBV6-5 | CASSSAGLAGGTTDTQYF
. | TRBV7-2 | CASSIKAVSLQETQFF
TRBJ2-5 | TRBV27 | CASRRQGLETQYF
TRBJ2-3 | TRBV6-1 | CASRGTARPDTQYF
TRBJ2-1 | TRBV27 | CASSLRPSGNEQFF
TRBJ2-1 | TRBV6-1 | CASGEAYNEQFF
TRBJ1-1 | TRBV6-1 | CASHRRTEAFF
. | TRBV27 | CACRATGGGNTDTQYF
TRBJ2-1 | TRBV19 | CASKRWEPGGEQFF
TRBJ2-4 | TRBV6-1 | CARVRGRGVSNMQYF
TRBJ2-4 | TRBV6-1 | CASSLRAKNIQYF
TRBJ2-2 | TRBV6-5 | CASSLRWDTGELFF
TRBJ2-3 | TRBV6-5 | CASSYAGLWGANTQYF
TRBJ2-3 | TRBV11-3 | CASSPHPTSGRKGSDTQYF